The 20 T cell receptor beta chains presented below share a single source sample, sequenced in a study of blood T cell repertoires in COVID-19. Profiling relied on immunoSEQ multiplex PCR, and the TCRdb table lists in-frame clones only, not all of them. Here the sample spans tens of thousands of clones, approximately 91% being singletons. Material for sequencing was peripheral blood. The receptor source for this set is a man in his 60s with acute or convalescent COVID-19.

The chain joins TRBV28 to TRBJ2-2; D not certain. V lost 8 bases and J 0 bases, leaving 10 bases between the germline ends. The CDR3 sequence is 14 residues long. Germline V gene lookup returns CDR1 MDHEN and CDR2 SYDVKM. CDR3 DNA: TGTGCCAGCTTCTCCACAGCGAACACCGGGGAGCTGTTTTTT. Translation: CASFSTANTGELFF.

The chain links TRBV11-2 to TRBJ2-7; 8 bases fit TRBD1. This CDR3 has 14 residues. Trimming removed 5 bases from V and 2 bases from J; junction bases left unmatched: 5. Germline CDR1 reads SGHAT; CDR2 reads FQNNGV. CDR3 protein: CASSIDRGPYEQYF. In DNA form, the CDR3 reads TGTGCCAGCAGCATTGACAGGGGACCCTACGAGCAGTACTTC.

The J gene is TRBJ1-2, the V gene TRBV30, with D possibly matching TRBD1 (6 bases). Germline V gene sequence: CDR1 GTSNPN, CDR2 SVGIG (reference sequence). V was shortened by 2 bases and J by 4 bases, with 14 bases between the two germline ends. This CDR3 is 14 amino acids long. The CDR3 region is CAWSRQGIGYGYTF. The CDR3 DNA sequence: TGTGCCTGGAGTCGGCAGGGGATCGGCTATGGCTACACCTTC. The full variable domain, completed using reference TRBV30 and TRBJ1-2, is SQTIHQWPATLVQPVGSPLSLECTVEGTSNPNLYWYRQAAGRGLQLLFYSVGIGQISSEVPQNLSASRPQDRQFILSSKKLLLSDSGFYLCAWSRQGIGYGYTFGSGTRLTVV.

The gene calls are TRBV7-6 and TRBJ2-7; 10 bases agree with TRBD2. J was trimmed by 6 bases and V by 3 bases; bases with no gene match: 11. The CDR3 is 16 residues long. CDR1 is SGHVS, CDR2 FNYEAQ, per germline. The CDR3 protein is CASSLELAGSPAEQYF. CDR3 bases: TGTGCCAGCAGCTTGGAACTAGCGGGATCTCCCGCCGAGCAGTACTTC.

The chain joins TRBV29-1 to TRBJ1-1; perhaps TRBD1 as D (5 bases). This CDR3 has 12 amino acids. V lost 4 bases and J lost 7, with 13 bases in between. In germline, CDR1 is SQVTM, CDR2 ANQGSEA. The CDR3 nucleotides read TGCAGCGTTGCAGGGCGGGAGGATGAAGCTTTCTTT. This encodes CSVAGREDEAFF.

This CDR3 reads CASRQHRGNTGELFF. CDR3 in DNA: TGTGCCAGCAGGCAGCATAGGGGAAACACCGGGGAGCTGTTTTTT. J is TRBJ2-2 and V is TRBV21-1; no check of the table's D call, TRBD1, against the DNA was made. TRBV21-1 is given as a pseudogene. The CDR3 is 15 residues long.

In its sample, this clone was seen a few times. The V gene is TRBV7-8, the J gene TRBJ2-1; TRBD2 matches at 9 bases. Per the germline V gene, CDR1 is SGHVS and CDR2 is FQNEAQ. This CDR3 has 16 residues. After removal of 2 bases from V and 5 bases from J, the junction contained 7 bases not matched to a gene. The CDR3 region has the DNA TGTGCCAGCAGCTTATTTAGCGGGAGAGGTAACAATGAGCAGTTCTTC. This codes for CASSLFSGRGNNEQFF.

This rearrangement joins TRBV15 to TRBJ2-3; D is unclear. The ends were cut back, 0 bases at V and 3 bases at J, with 28 bases in the middle. The CDR3 sequence is 21 residues long. The germline V gene has CDR1 LNHNV and CDR2 YYDKDF (reference sequence). Here the CDR3 reads CATSRDVRIYPQTGRTDTQYF. The CDR3 DNA follows: TGTGCCACCAGCAGAGATGTAAGGATTTACCCACAGACCGGTAGGACAGATACGCAGTATTTT.

This clone showed up just once. The chain links TRBV5-1 to TRBJ2-7; 8 bases fit TRBD2. The CDR3 loop spans 16 amino acids. CDR1 and CDR2 (germline): SGHRS, YFSETQ. J was trimmed by 3 bases and V by 4 bases; bases with no gene match: 12. The DNA of the CDR3 is TGCGCCAGCAGCGGGGGTATGGCGGGAGGACTCTACGAGCAGTACTTC. The encoded protein is CASSGGMAGGLYEQYF.

The chain joins TRBV5-1 to TRBJ2-2, with 11 nucleotides matching TRBD1. CDR1 SGHRS and CDR2 YFSETQ come from the germline V gene. V dropped 6 bases and J dropped 6; count of bases not matched to a gene: 4. This CDR3 is 14 amino acids long. The CDR3: CASTGQGASGELFF. The CDR3 DNA reads as TGCGCCAGCACAGGACAGGGGGCCTCCGGGGAGCTGTTTTTT.

This clone was found a few times. DNA for the CDR3: TGTGCCAGCAGCCTCAGGTTCCAAGAGACCCAGTACTTC. Its translation is CASSLRFQETQYF. The chain uses TRBV21-1 and TRBJ2-5; TRBD1 reflects the table's D call only, with no check against the DNA. TRBV21-1 is a known pseudogene. This CDR3 is built from 13 residues.

The rearrangement links TRBV9 to TRBJ2-7; perhaps TRBD1 as D (6 bases). CDR3 size: 14 residues. Germline V gene data show CDR1 as SGDLS and CDR2 as YYNGEE. Trimming removed 2 bases from V and 4 bases from J, with 13 bases in between. For the CDR3, the DNA is TGTGCCAGCAGCGTCGGACAGAATACATACGAGCAGTACTTC. This sequence encodes CASSVGQNTYEQYF.

This clone was detected once. The rearrangement joins TRBV19 to TRBJ2-1, with D perhaps TRBD2 (5 bases). The V end lost 2 bases, the J end lost 0 bases, and 26 bases lay between the germline ends. CDR3 length: 21 residues. Per germline, CDR1 LNHDA and CDR2 SQIVND (reference sequence). CDR3 sequence reads: CASSIRPLRFERISSYNEQFF. In DNA form, the CDR3 reads TGTGCCAGTAGTATAAGGCCTCTCCGTTTTGAGCGGATAAGCTCCTACAATGAGCAGTTCTTC.

The chain uses TRBV4-1 and TRBJ1-1, with 7 bases lining up with TRBD1. J lost 1 base, V lost 2 bases, and 7 bases had no gene match. The CDR3 is 16 residues long. The germline V gene has CDR1 MGHRA and CDR2 YSYEKL. CDR3 nucleotide sequence: TGCGCCAGCAGCCAAATATGGGGGACAGAGAACACTGAAGCTTTCTTT. This translates into CASSQIWGTENTEAFF.

The genes are TRBV4-3 and TRBJ2-7, with D maybe TRBD2 (6 bases). The V and J ends lost 4 bases and 6 bases respectively, with 13 bases between them. The CDR3 has 13 residues. The V gene's germline CDR1 is LGHNA and CDR2 YSLEER. CDR3 in amino acids: CASSRETSREQYF. In nucleotides, the CDR3 is TGCGCCAGCAGCCGGGAAACTAGCCGCGAGCAGTACTTC.

J is TRBJ1-5 and V is TRBV19; D unresolved. Looked up from germline, CDR1 is LNHDA and CDR2 is SQIVND (reference sequence). The CDR3 is 15 amino acids. With 1 base removed from V and 7 bases from J, the gap between germline ends came to 14 bases. The CDR3 DNA reads TGTGCCAGTAGTATAGGGACGCGGGGTTACCAGCCCCAGCATTTT. Translating gives CASSIGTRGYQPQHF.

The chain joins TRBV27 to TRBJ2-7, with a weak D call TRBD1 (6 bases). Germline lookup yields CDR1 MNHEY and CDR2 SMNVEV (reference sequence). The V end was cut by 5 bases, the J end by 0 bases, with 14 bases between. This CDR3 has 15 residues. The DNA for the CDR3 is TGTGCCAGCAGTCCTAGACAGGCCTACTCCTACGAGCAGTACTTC. It yields the protein CASSPRQAYSYEQYF.

CDR3 amino acids: CASRSSGIVQYF. The CDR3 nucleotides read TGTGCCAGCAGGTCTAGCGGGATTGTGCAGTACTTC. The J gene is TRBJ2-7, the V gene TRBV2; 9 nucleotides line up with TRBD2. The CDR3 runs to 12 residues. After removal of 6 bases from V and 9 bases from J, the junction contained 6 bases not matched to a gene. Germline values: CDR1 SNHLY, CDR2 FYNNEI.

V is TRBV2 and J is TRBJ2-1; D is possibly TRBD2 (5 bases). V gave up 8 bases and J gave up 1 base, with 15 bases separating them. CDR1 is SNHLY, CDR2 FYNNEI, per germline. The CDR3 spans 15 residues. CDR3 sequence (DNA): TGTGCCAGCGCCGAGCAAGCGGCTTCCTACAATGAGCAGTTCTTC. Its translation is CASAEQAASYNEQFF.

The chain has TRBV4-3 and TRBJ2-1, with 8 bases aligning to TRBD2. Germline CDR1 LGHNA, CDR2 YSLEER. The CDR3 has 16 amino acids. V gave up 4 bases and J gave up 9 bases; unmatched junction bases: 14. The CDR3 reads CASSPRGRAGDVEQFF. In DNA, the CDR3 is TGCGCCAGCAGCCCCCGGGGGAGAGCGGGAGATGTTGAGCAGTTCTTC.